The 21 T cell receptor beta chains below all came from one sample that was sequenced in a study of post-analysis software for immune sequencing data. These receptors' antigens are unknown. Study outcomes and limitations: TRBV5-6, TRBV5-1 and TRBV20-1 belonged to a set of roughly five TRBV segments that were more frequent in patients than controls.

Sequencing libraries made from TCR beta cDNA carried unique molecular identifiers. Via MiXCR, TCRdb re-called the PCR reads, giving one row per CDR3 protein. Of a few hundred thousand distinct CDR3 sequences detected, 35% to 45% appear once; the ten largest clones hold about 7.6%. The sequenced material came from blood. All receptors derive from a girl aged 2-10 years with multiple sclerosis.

The CDR3 sequence is CASRGFGRDTEAFF. The CDR3 region has the DNA TGCGCCAGCAGGGGATTTGGGAGGGACACTGAAGCTTTCTTT. This chain joins TRBV5-1 and TRBJ1-1; D gene uncertain. Germline CDR1 and CDR2: SGHRS and YFSETQ. V was shortened by 5 bases and J by 3 bases, with 14 bases between the two germline ends. CDR3 length: 14 amino acids.

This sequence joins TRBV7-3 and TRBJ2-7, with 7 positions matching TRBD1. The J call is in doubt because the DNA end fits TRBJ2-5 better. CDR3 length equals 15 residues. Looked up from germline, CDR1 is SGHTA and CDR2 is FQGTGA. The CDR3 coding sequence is TGTGCCAGCAGCTTGAACAGGGGTGAGGGGGAGACCCAGTACTTC. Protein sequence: CASSLNRGEGETQYF.

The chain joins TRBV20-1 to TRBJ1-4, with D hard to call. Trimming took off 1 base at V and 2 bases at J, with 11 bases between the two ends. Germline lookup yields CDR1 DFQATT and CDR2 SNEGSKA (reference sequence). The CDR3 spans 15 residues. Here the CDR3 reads CSARVSGRTNEKLFF. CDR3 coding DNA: TGCAGTGCTAGAGTCTCGGGTAGGACTAATGAAAAACTGTTTTTT.

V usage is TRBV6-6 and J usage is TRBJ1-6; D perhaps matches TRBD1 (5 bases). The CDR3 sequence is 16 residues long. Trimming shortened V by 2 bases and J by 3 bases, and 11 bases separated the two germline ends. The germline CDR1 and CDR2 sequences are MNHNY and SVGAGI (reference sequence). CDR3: CASSYAQGVYNSPLHF. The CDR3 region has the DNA TGTGCCAGCAGTTACGCGCAGGGTGTCTATAATTCACCCCTCCACTTT.

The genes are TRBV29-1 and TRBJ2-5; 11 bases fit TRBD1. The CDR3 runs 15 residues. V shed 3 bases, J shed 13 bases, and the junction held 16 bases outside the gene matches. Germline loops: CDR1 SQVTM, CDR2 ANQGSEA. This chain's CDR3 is CSVDLVMGQGERRYF. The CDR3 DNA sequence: TGCAGCGTTGACCTGGTTATGGGACAGGGGGAGCGTCGGTACTTC.

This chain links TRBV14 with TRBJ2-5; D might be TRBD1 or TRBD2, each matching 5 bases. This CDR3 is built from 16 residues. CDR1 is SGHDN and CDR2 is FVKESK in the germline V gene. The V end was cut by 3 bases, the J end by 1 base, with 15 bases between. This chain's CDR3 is CASSHPEMGVQETQYF. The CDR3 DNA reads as TGTGCCAGCAGCCATCCGGAGATGGGGGTCCAAGAGACCCAGTACTTC.

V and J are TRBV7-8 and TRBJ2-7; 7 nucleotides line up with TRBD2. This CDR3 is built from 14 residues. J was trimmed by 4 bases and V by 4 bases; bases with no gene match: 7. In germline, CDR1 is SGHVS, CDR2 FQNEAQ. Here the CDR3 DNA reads TGTGCCAGCAGCTGGGGGGGGTCATGGTACGAGCAGTACTTC. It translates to CASSWGGSWYEQYF.

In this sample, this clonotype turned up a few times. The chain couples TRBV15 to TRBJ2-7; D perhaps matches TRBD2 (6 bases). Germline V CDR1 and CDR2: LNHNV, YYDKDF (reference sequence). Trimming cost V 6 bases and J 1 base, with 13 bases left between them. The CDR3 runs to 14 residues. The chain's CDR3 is CATSGMRGSYEQYF. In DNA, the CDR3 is TGTGCCACCAGTGGGATGCGGGGTTCCTACGAGCAGTACTTC.

The CDR3, as DNA: TGCAGTGCCCGGTGGTTTAGCGAGAACACTGAAGCTTTCTTT. This sequence encodes CSARWFSENTEAFF. The chain employs TRBV20-1 and TRBJ1-1; no clear D gene. The V end was cut by 6 bases, the J end by 1 base, with 15 bases between. In germline, CDR1 is DFQATT, CDR2 SNEGSKA (reference sequence). The CDR3 contains 14 residues.

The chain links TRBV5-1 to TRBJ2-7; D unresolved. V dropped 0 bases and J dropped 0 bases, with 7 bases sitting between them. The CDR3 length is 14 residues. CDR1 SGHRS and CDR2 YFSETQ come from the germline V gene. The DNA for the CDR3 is TGCGCCAGCAGCTTGGAGGAATACTCCTACGAGCAGTACTTC. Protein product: CASSLEEYSYEQYF.

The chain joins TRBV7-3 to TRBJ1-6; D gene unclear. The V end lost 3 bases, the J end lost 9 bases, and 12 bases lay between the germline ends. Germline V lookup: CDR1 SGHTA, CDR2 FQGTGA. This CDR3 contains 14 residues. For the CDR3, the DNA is TGTGCCAGCAGCTTCGGCGAGGCCGGTTCACCCCTCCACTTT. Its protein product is CASSFGEAGSPLHF.

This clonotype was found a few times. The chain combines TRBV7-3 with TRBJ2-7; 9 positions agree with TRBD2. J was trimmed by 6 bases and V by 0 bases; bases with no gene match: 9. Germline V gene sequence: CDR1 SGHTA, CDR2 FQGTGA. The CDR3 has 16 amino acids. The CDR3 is CASSLTNSGSLGEQYF. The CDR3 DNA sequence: TGTGCCAGCAGCTTAACGAATAGCGGGAGTCTGGGCGAGCAGTACTTC. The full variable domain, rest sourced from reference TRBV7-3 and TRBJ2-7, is GAGVSQTPSNKVTEKGKYVELRCDPISGHTALYWYRQSLGQGPEFLIYFQGTGAADDSGLPNDRFFAVRPEGSVSTLKIQRTERGDSAVYLCASSLTNSGSLGEQYFGPGTRLTVT.

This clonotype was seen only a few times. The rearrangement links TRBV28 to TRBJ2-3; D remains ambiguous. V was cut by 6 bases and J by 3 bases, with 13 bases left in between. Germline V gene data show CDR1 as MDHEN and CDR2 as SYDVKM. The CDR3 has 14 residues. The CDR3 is CASRKTAETDTQYF. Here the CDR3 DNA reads TGTGCCAGCAGGAAAACGGCTGAAACAGATACGCAGTATTTT.

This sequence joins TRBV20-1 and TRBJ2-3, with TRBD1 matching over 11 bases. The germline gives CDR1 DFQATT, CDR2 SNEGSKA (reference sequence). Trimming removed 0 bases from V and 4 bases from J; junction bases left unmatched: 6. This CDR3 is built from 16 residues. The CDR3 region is CSARDRLGQGADTQYF. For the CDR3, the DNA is TGCAGTGCTAGAGATCGGTTGGGACAGGGGGCAGATACGCAGTATTTT.

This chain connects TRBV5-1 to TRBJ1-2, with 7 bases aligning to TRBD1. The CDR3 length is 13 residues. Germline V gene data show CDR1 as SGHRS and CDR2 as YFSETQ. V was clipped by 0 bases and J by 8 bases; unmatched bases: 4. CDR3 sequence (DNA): TGCGCCAGCAGCTTGGACAGGGGAGAGGGCTACACCTTC. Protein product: CASSLDRGEGYTF.

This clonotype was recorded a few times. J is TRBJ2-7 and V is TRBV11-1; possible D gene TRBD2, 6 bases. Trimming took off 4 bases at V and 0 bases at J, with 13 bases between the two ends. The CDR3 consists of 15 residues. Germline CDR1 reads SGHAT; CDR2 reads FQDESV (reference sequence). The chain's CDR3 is CASSSIERVSYEQYF. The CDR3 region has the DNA TGTGCCAGCAGCTCGATAGAGCGGGTCTCCTACGAGCAGTACTTC.

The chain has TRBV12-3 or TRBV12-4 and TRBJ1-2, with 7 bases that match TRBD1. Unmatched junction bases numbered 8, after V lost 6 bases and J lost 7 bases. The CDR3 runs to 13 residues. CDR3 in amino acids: CASRTGVDAGYTF. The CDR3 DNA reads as TGTGCCAGCAGAACAGGGGTGGATGCTGGCTACACCTTC.

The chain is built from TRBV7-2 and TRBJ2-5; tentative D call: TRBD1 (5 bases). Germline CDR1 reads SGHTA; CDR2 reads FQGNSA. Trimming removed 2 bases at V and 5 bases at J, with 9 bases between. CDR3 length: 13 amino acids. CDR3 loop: CASSLNSGETQYF. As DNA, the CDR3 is TGTGCCAGCAGCTTAAACTCAGGGGAGACCCAGTACTTC.

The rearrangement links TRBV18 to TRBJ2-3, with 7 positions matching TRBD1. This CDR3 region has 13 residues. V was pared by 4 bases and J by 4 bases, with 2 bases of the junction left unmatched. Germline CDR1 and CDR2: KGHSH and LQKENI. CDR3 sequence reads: CASSQGAADTQYF. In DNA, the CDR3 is TGTGCCAGCTCACAGGGGGCGGCAGATACGCAGTATTTT.

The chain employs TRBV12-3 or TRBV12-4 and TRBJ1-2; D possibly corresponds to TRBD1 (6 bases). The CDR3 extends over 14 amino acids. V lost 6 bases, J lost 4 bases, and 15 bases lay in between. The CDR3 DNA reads TGTGCCAGCAGCCCGAACGACAGGTTCTATGGCTACACCTTC. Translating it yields CASSPNDRFYGYTF.

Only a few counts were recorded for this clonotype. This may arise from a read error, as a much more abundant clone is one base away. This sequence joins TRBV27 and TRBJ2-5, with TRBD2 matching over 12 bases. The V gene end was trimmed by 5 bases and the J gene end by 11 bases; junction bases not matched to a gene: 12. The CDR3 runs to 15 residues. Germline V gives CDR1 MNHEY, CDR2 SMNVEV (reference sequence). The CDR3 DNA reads TGTGCCAGCAGTCCCCGACTAGCGGGAGATCGGGAGCAGTACTTC. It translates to CASSPRLAGDREQYF.